The 4 T cell receptor beta chains below all came from one sample that was sequenced in a study of CD8 T cells in Susac syndrome. Reverse transcription of about 0.45 to 1 ug RNA was performed with random hexamers. TCRdb itself ran the immunoSEQ multiplex PCR reads through MiXCR, one entry per CDR3 protein. This sample has about 120,000 distinct CDR3 sequences, with 85% to 95% found just once. Sample: CD8+ T cells from PBMCs. Receptors originate from a human donor in good health.

The CDR3 DNA reads as TGTGCCAGCAGCTTCCAGGGGGCTAATTCACCCCTCCACTTT. Protein sequence: CASSFQGANSPLHF. The rearrangement joins TRBV7-3 to TRBJ1-6; 8 nucleotides agree with TRBD1. J lost 6 bases, V lost 3 bases, and 1 base had no gene match. Germline CDR1 reads SGHTA; CDR2 reads FQGTGA. The CDR3 contains 14 residues.

The chain uses TRBV29-1 and TRBJ2-1, with D uncertain. The CDR3 is 16 amino acids. Germline CDR1 SQVTM, CDR2 ANQGSEA. V lost 5 bases, J lost 7 bases, and 24 bases lay in between. The CDR3 spells CSVTVSVGRPNNEQFF. CDR3 DNA sequence: TGCAGCGTTACGGTTTCGGTGGGTCGCCCGAATAATGAGCAGTTCTTC.

The V and J genes are TRBV6-1 and TRBJ1-2; 7 positions agree with TRBD1. With 2 bases clipped from V and 5 bases from J, the junction kept 17 bases outside the gene matches. The CDR3 spans 18 residues. The germline gives CDR1 MNHNS, CDR2 SASEGT. The CDR3 DNA sequence: TGTGCCAGCAGTGAACGCGCTTGGGACGGGCCCAGGGGGTATGGCTACACCTTC. Amino acids: CASSERAWDGPRGYGYTF.

Here the CDR3 DNA reads TGTGCCAGCAGCTTAGATGTGTCCGACGAGCAGTACTTC. It is translated as CASSLDVSDEQYF. This chain uses TRBV7-2 with TRBJ2-7; no reliable D call. Germline-derived CDR1 and CDR2 are SGHTA and FQGNSA. V lost 1 base and J 5 bases, leaving 9 bases between the germline ends. CDR3 length equals 13 residues.